These T cell receptor beta chains were read from a single sample in a study of T cell responses to AZD1222 COVID-19 vaccine. Profiling relied on immunoSEQ multiplex PCR, and the TCRdb table lists in-frame clones only, not all of them. The repertoire holds 140,000 to 150,000 clones, with approximately 90% as singletons. Specimen: peripheral blood, collected on day 0 of AZD1222 vaccination. These TCRs come from an adult in good health. Each CDR3 is given with its conserved first and last residue. Each record gives: D gene, J gene, V gene, clone size, CDR3 protein, CDR3 DNA. A D gene is named only where the DNA matches it firmly. A clone size is listed for some rows: how often the clone was seen (once, few, many), or a class if it is expanded.

- TRBJ1-4 TRBV11-2 - CASSFSSPSIEKLFF TGTGCCAGCAGCTTTTCCAGTCCCAGCATAGAAAAACTGTTTTTT
TRBD2 TRBJ2-3 TRBV30 - CAWSRRGGRGNTQYF TGTGCCTGGAGCCGAAGGGGCGGGAGGGGGAATACGCAGTATTTT
TRBD1 TRBJ2-7 TRBV2 - CASVTGKYEQYF TGTGCCAGCGTGACAGGGAAATACGAGCAGTACTTC
- TRBJ2-1 TRBV5-1 once CASSVPDIHEQFF TGCGCCAGCAGCGTACCGGACATCCATGAGCAGTTCTTC
- TRBJ2-7 TRBV9 - CASSTRDGYEQYF TGTGCCAGCAGCACGCGAGACGGTTACGAGCAGTACTTC
TRBD1 TRBJ2-6 TRBV28 - CASSLYPPDRAGANVLTF TGTGCCAGCAGTTTGTATCCCCCCGACAGGGCTGGGGCCAACGTCCTGACTTTC
- TRBJ2-3 TRBV19 - CASSIDLLGVGDTQYF TGTGCCAGTAGTATAGATCTTCTTGGGGTCGGTGATACGCAGTATTTT
- TRBJ1-6 TRBV9 few CASSAEGGLGSPLHF TGTGCCAGCAGCGCCGAGGGGGGGCTGGGGTCACCCCTCCACTTT
- TRBJ1-2 TRBV4-1 - CASSPGSGYTF TGCGCCAGCAGCCCCGGGAGTGGCTACACCTTC
- TRBJ1-6 TRBV5-4 - CASSLAGSSYNSPLHF TGTGCCAGCAGCTTGGCAGGGAGCTCCTATAATTCACCCCTCCACTTT
- TRBJ1-2 TRBV3-1/TRBV3-2 once CASSQVNNYGYTF TGTGCCAGCAGCCAAGTGAATAACTATGGCTACACCTTC
TRBD1 TRBJ2-7 TRBV12-3/TRBV12-4 - CASSGDRGEKQYF TGTGCCAGCAGTGGGGACAGGGGGGAAAAGCAGTACTTC
- TRBJ2-1 TRBV9 few CASSPTGTTNEQFF TGTGCCAGCAGCCCCACAGGGACTACCAATGAGCAGTTCTTC
TRBD2 TRBJ2-7 TRBV7-2 - CASSLGGIPYEQYF TGTGCCAGCAGCTTGGGGGGGATCCCCTACGAGCAGTACTTC
- TRBJ2-1 TRBV10-3 - CAIRGNGRSDEQFF TGTGCCATCAGGGGGAATGGCAGGTCGGATGAGCAGTTCTTC
- TRBJ1-1 TRBV7-9 - CASSLVRGLGVSTEAFF TGTGCCAGCAGCTTAGTAAGAGGGTTGGGGGTCTCCACTGAAGCTTTCTTT
TRBD1 TRBJ1-4 TRBV27 - CASAGTGNSELFF TGTGCCAGTGCCGGGACAGGGAATTCGGAACTGTTTTTT
- TRBJ1-1 TRBV3-1/TRBV3-2 - CASSRSEGREAFF TGTGCCAGCAGCCGGTCGGAGGGCCGAGAAGCTTTCTTT
- TRBJ1-2 TRBV5-1 - CASSRGGADYGYTF TGCGCCAGCAGCCGAGGTGGGGCGGACTATGGCTACACCTTC
- TRBJ1-2 TRBV2 - CASSGTDYGYTF TGTGCCAGCAGTGGGACAGACTATGGCTACACCTTC
TRBD2 TRBJ2-1 TRBV9 once CASSVVSSGPNEQFF TGTGCCAGCAGCGTAGTCTCTAGCGGTCCGAATGAGCAGTTCTTC
TRBD2 TRBJ2-7 TRBV7-2 - CASSLEAGGYEQYF TGTGCCAGCAGCTTAGAGGCGGGAGGCTACGAGCAGTACTTC
- TRBJ1-1 TRBV10-1 - CASIEKGQGLTEAFF TGCGCCAGCATCGAAAAGGGCCAGGGACTCACTGAAGCTTTCTTT
- TRBJ1-1 TRBV19 - CASNLGGTEAFF TGTGCCAGTAATCTGGGGGGCACTGAAGCTTTCTTT
- TRBJ1-5 TRBV10-3 - CAISDDRSDQPQHF TGTGCCATCAGTGACGACAGGTCTGACCAGCCCCAGCATTTT
- TRBJ2-7 TRBV24-1 - CATSDLPGPRCEQYF TGTGCCACCAGTGATTTGCCAGGCCCCCGATGCGAGCAGTACTTC
TRBD2 TRBJ2-3 TRBV5-4 - CASSLVTSLNTQYF TGTGCCAGCAGCCTAGTGACTAGCCTGAATACGCAGTATTTT
- TRBJ1-3 TRBV30 - CAWMLGKVSGAGDTIYF TGTGCCTGGATGCTTGGAAAAGTTTCAGGGGCCGGGGACACCATATATTTT
- TRBJ1-4 TRBV7-2 - CASSEQGGEKLFF TGTGCCAGCAGCGAGCAGGGAGGCGAAAAACTGTTTTTT
TRBD1 TRBJ1-2 TRBV27 - CASSARQGTNYGYTF TGTGCCAGCAGTGCCCGACAGGGTACTAACTATGGCTACACCTTC
- TRBJ1-1 TRBV12-3/TRBV12-4 few CASSSQEGSEAFF TGTGCCAGCAGTTCGCAGGAGGGGTCTGAAGCTTTCTTT
TRBD2 TRBJ2-7 TRBV7-8 - CASSLSGSGTYEQYF TGTGCCAGCAGCTTATCGGGTAGCGGGACCTACGAGCAGTACTTC
- TRBJ2-1 TRBV4-2 - CASSQDNRGTYNEQFF TGTGCCAGCAGCCAAGATAATAGGGGCACCTACAATGAGCAGTTCTTC
- TRBJ2-7 TRBV11-2 - CASSLISSYEQYF TGTGCCAGCAGCTTGATTAGCTCCTACGAGCAGTACTTC
- TRBJ2-7 TRBV6-5 - CASSAGRLGYEQYF TGTGCCAGCAGCGCTGGACGTCTAGGCTACGAGCAGTACTTC
TRBD1 TRBJ1-5 TRBV19 - CASGGGQGPNNQPQHF TGTGCCAGTGGGGGGGGACAGGGACCCAACAATCAGCCCCAGCATTTT
- TRBJ1-1 TRBV29-1 - CSVGWGRNTEAFF TGCAGCGTTGGTTGGGGTAGAAACACTGAAGCTTTCTTT
- TRBJ1-1 TRBV7-9 - CASSQSVQGKAFF TGTGCCAGCAGCCAATCTGTACAGGGAAAAGCTTTCTTT
- TRBJ2-7 TRBV21-1 - CASSIRTSGRRNSYEQYF TGTGCCAGCAGCATTAGGACTAGCGGGAGGAGAAACTCCTACGAGCAGTACTTC
- TRBJ1-5 TRBV19 - CASSILARYQPQHF TGTGCCAGTAGTATCTTGGCGAGGTATCAGCCCCAGCATTTT
- TRBJ1-6 TRBV6-5 - CASSYLPGSYNSPLHF TGTGCCAGCAGTTACTTGCCCGGCTCCTATAATTCACCCCTCCACTTT
- TRBJ2-1 TRBV27 - CASSSEGVAAYNEQFF TGTGCCAGCAGTTCCGAGGGGGTAGCGGCCTACAATGAGCAGTTCTTC
TRBD2 TRBJ2-1 TRBV24-1 - CATSDPMTSGSRFF TGTGCCACCAGTGATCCTATGACTAGCGGGAGTCGGTTCTTC
TRBD1 TRBJ2-7 TRBV5-1 - CASSATGLGEQYF TGCGCCAGCAGCGCGACAGGGTTGGGAGAGCAGTACTTC
TRBD1 TRBJ2-3 TRBV6-1 - CASSGRQGFRTDTQYF TGTGCCAGCAGTGGACGACAGGGGTTTCGCACAGATACGCAGTATTTT
- TRBJ1-1 TRBV6-5 - CASNTPGGWGTEAFF TGTGCCAGCAACACCCCGGGGGGGTGGGGCACTGAAGCTTTCTTT
- TRBJ1-2 TRBV11-2 - CASSLTHNPADESYTF TGTGCCAGCAGCCTAACTCATAACCCCGCTGATGAGAGCTACACCTTC
- TRBJ2-7 TRBV6-5 - CASTENGSPEQYF TGTGCCAGCACCGAAAACGGGTCTCCGGAGCAGTACTTC
- TRBJ1-4 TRBV9 - CASSVSGANEKLFF TGTGCCAGCAGCGTTTCCGGGGCTAATGAAAAACTGTTTTTT
TRBD1 TRBJ2-4 TRBV27 - CASSLDRGTKNIQYF TGTGCCAGCAGTTTGGACAGGGGAACCAAAAACATTCAGTACTTC